A single sample gave rise to the 28 T cell receptor beta chains below, sequenced in a study of shared clonotypes between healthy human individuals. The protocol was immunoSEQ multiplex PCR, while the TCRdb copy is restricted to in-frame clones and leaves out a portion. The sample lists under 750,000 clones, roughly two thirds occurring once. Sequencing was performed on memory CD4+ T cells sorted from blood. Sample subset: CD45RA-negative fraction. These receptors originate from a woman under 40 in good health.

The genes are TRBV6-5 and TRBJ2-1; TRBD2 might be the D (5 bases). The germline V gene has CDR1 MNHEY and CDR2 SVGAGI. V lost 0 bases and J 7 bases, leaving 16 bases between the germline ends. This CDR3 region has 16 residues. The CDR3 sequence: CASSYSVVPAGNEQFF. Written as DNA, the CDR3 is TGTGCCAGCAGTTACTCAGTAGTACCTGCGGGTAATGAGCAGTTCTTC.

V gene TRBV4-1 combines with J gene TRBJ1-5, with D tentatively TRBD1 (5 bases). The CDR3 totals 15 residues. Germline CDR1 is MGHRA and CDR2 is YSYEKL. Trimming cost V 0 bases and J 11 bases, with 17 bases left between them. The CDR3 DNA sequence: TGCGCCAGCAGCCAAGATCTAGACCCACGGGGGGCCCAGCATTTT. Translating gives CASSQDLDPRGAQHF.

V usage is TRBV5-1 and J usage is TRBJ1-3; 7 nucleotides line up with TRBD1. The CDR3 spans 18 residues. The junction had 11 bases not matched to a gene; V was cut back by 2 bases and J by 0 bases. Germline lookup yields CDR1 SGHRS and CDR2 YFSETQ. The CDR3, as DNA: TGCGCCAGCAGCTTTTTAGGTGGACAGGCAAGCTCTGGAAACACCATATATTTT. It is translated as CASSFLGGQASSGNTIYF.

The chain recombines TRBV15 with TRBJ2-4; D might be TRBD2 (5 bases). V was shortened by 4 bases and J by 1 base, with 17 bases between the two germline ends. Germline V lookup: CDR1 LNHNV, CDR2 YYDKDF (reference sequence). The CDR3 consists of 17 residues. The CDR3 sequence is CATSTLTGRGAKNIQYF. For the CDR3, the DNA is TGTGCCACCAGCACCCTAACTGGTAGAGGGGCCAAAAACATTCAGTACTTC. Filled out from reference TRBV15 and TRBJ2-4, the complete variable domain reads DAMVIQNPRYQVTQFGKPVTLSCSQTLNHNVMYWYQQKSSQAPKLLFHYYDKDFNNEADTPDNFQSRRPNTSFCFLDIRSPGLGDTAMYLCATSTLTGRGAKNIQYFGAGTRLSVL.

This chain connects TRBV7-9 to TRBJ2-1; D is possibly TRBD2 (6 bases). The CDR3 totals 14 residues. Between the trimmed V and J ends, which lost 6 bases and 8 bases, there was a span of 17 bases. Germline V gene sequence: CDR1 SEHNR, CDR2 FQNEAQ (reference sequence). The CDR3 DNA sequence: TGTGCCAGCAGTAATGGGGCTAGCGCATATGAGCAGTTCTTC. Amino acid sequence: CASSNGASAYEQFF.

This clone was observed a few times. Other DNA sequences within the sample encode an identical CDR3. The chain has TRBV7-3 and TRBJ2-1; a weak D match, TRBD2 (6 bases). V dropped 5 bases and J dropped 3 bases, with 11 bases sitting between them. This CDR3 region has 14 residues. Germline values: CDR1 SGHTA, CDR2 FQGTGA. The CDR3 region is CASSRAGSYNEQFF. The CDR3 DNA reads TGTGCCAGCAGCAGGGCGGGAAGCTACAATGAGCAGTTCTTC. Full variable domain (remainder filled in from reference TRBV7-3 and TRBJ2-1): GAGVSQTPSNKVTEKGKYVELRCDPISGHTALYWYRQSLGQGPEFLIYFQGTGAADDSGLPNDRFFAVRPEGSVSTLKIQRTERGDSAVYLCASSRAGSYNEQFFGPGTRLTVL.

This clone was counted between two and nine times. The chain employs TRBV7-9 and TRBJ1-2; 9 bases align to TRBD1. From germline, CDR1 is SEHNR and CDR2 FQNEAQ (reference sequence). This CDR3 has 14 amino acids. Trimming took 5 bases from V and 4 from J; bases not matched to a gene: 5. DNA of the CDR3: TGTGCCAGCAGCCAGGACAGGGGACTCTATGGCTACACCTTC. Translated, it gives CASSQDRGLYGYTF.

The J gene is TRBJ1-1, the V gene TRBV5-1, with 9 nucleotides matching TRBD1. With 2 bases clipped from V and 7 bases from J, the junction kept 3 bases outside the gene matches. The CDR3 totals 13 residues. CDR1 SGHRS and CDR2 YFSETQ come from the germline V gene. In DNA form, the CDR3 reads TGCGCCAGCAGCTTTACAGGGGGCAGTGAAGCTTTCTTT. Its protein product is CASSFTGGSEAFF.

The V gene is TRBV2, the J gene TRBJ2-3; D unclear. The CDR3 is 12 residues long. V lost 10 bases to trimming and J lost 1 base, with 9 bases between them. CDR1 and CDR2 (germline): SNHLY, FYNNEI. The CDR3 here is CATSFGTDTQYF. The CDR3 nucleotides are TGTGCCACCTCGTTCGGCACAGATACGCAGTATTTT.

This chain links TRBV11-2 with TRBJ2-5; 8 positions agree with TRBD1. The CDR3 is 17 amino acids. Germline CDR1 reads SGHAT; CDR2 reads FQNNGV. J gave up 1 base and V 1 base, and 8 bases lay outside the gene matches. The chain's CDR3 is CASSLGLLTGGQETQYF. In nucleotides, the CDR3 is TGTGCCAGCAGCTTAGGGCTGCTCACAGGGGGCCAAGAGACCCAGTACTTC.

The chain uses TRBV7-9 and TRBJ2-1; D is perhaps TRBD2 (6 bases). The CDR3 length is 15 residues. V lost 6 bases to trimming and J lost 6 bases, with 18 bases between them. In germline, CDR1 is SEHNR, CDR2 FQNEAQ (reference sequence). The CDR3 is CASSFGGLSINEQFF. As DNA, the CDR3 is TGTGCCAGCAGTTTCGGGGGACTTAGCATCAATGAGCAGTTCTTC.

The chain recombines TRBV29-1 with TRBJ2-7; a possible D gene is TRBD2 (5 bases). Deletions cut 3 bases from V and 1 base from J, with 10 bases between. The CDR3 has 13 residues. Germline CDR1 reads SQVTM; CDR2 reads ANQGSEA. Written as DNA, the CDR3 is TGCAGCGTTGATGCGAGCGGTTCCTACGAGCAGTACTTC. This gives the protein CSVDASGSYEQYF.

This chain uses TRBV5-1 with TRBJ1-1; unclear D gene. CDR1 and CDR2 (germline): SGHRS, YFSETQ. This CDR3 contains 14 residues. Trimming removed 3 bases from V and 2 bases from J, with 11 bases in between. The CDR3 region is CASSSGWGNTEAFF. The CDR3, as DNA: TGCGCCAGCAGCTCCGGATGGGGTAACACTGAAGCTTTCTTT.

The chain employs TRBV7-7 and TRBJ2-6; tentative D call: TRBD1 (5 bases). V lost 6 bases to trimming and J lost 1 base, with 13 bases between them. Germline V gives CDR1 SSHAT, CDR2 FNYEAQ (reference sequence). The CDR3 contains 16 residues. The CDR3 coding sequence is TGTGCCAGCAGTCTCCCGACAGATTCTGGGGCCAACGTCCTGACTTTC. Translated: CASSLPTDSGANVLTF.

V is TRBV19 and J is TRBJ2-1; TRBD2 matches at 13 bases. The germline gives CDR1 LNHDA, CDR2 SQIVND (reference sequence). The CDR3 spans 15 residues. The trim removed 3 bases at V and 7 bases at J, leaving 3 bases unmatched. CDR3 in amino acids: CASSIRTSGSNEQFF. CDR3 sequence (DNA): TGTGCCAGTAGTATCCGGACTAGCGGGAGTAATGAGCAGTTCTTC.

This clone was seen just once. This sequence joins TRBV19 and TRBJ2-7, with TRBD2 identical over 10 bases. This CDR3 region has 15 residues. Germline lookup yields CDR1 LNHDA and CDR2 SQIVND (reference sequence). V lost 5 bases and J lost 6; bases outside the gene matches: 10. CDR3 sequence reads: CASSWKGLAFSEQYF. In DNA form, the CDR3 reads TGTGCCAGTAGTTGGAAGGGACTAGCGTTCTCCGAGCAGTACTTC.

This clone has only a few counts. The same CDR3 can be traced to other DNA sequences in this sample. This sequence joins TRBV7-9 and TRBJ1-1, with 8 bases that match TRBD1. The CDR3 spans 13 residues. V trimming: 5 bases; J trimming: 3 bases; junction bases outside the gene matches: 2. Germline CDR1 reads SEHNR; CDR2 reads FQNEAQ (reference sequence). Here the CDR3 DNA reads TGTGCCAGCAGCAGACAGGGGTACACTGAAGCTTTCTTT. Its translation: CASSRQGYTEAFF.

In DNA, the CDR3 is TGTGCCAGCAGATCGGGACAGTACACAGATACGCAGTATTTT. Its protein product is CASRSGQYTDTQYF. The chain uses TRBV27 and TRBJ2-3; 7 nucleotides align to TRBD1. The CDR3 is 14 amino acids. Germline V gene data show CDR1 as MNHEY and CDR2 as SMNVEV (reference sequence). The trim removed 6 bases at V and 2 bases at J, leaving 5 bases unmatched.

The rearrangement links TRBV15 to TRBJ2-1; the match to TRBD2 covers 8 bases. J lost 0 bases, V lost 0 bases, and 7 bases had no gene match. The CDR3 covers 18 residues. CDR1 LNHNV and CDR2 YYDKDF come from the germline V gene (reference sequence). CDR3 sequence: CATSRDERSGSSYNEQFF. In DNA, the CDR3 is TGTGCCACCAGCAGAGACGAACGCAGCGGGAGCTCCTACAATGAGCAGTTCTTC.

The chain couples TRBV5-1 to TRBJ2-1; no reliable D call. CDR3 size: 13 residues. V was clipped by 0 bases and J by 6 bases, with 7 bases between them. Germline lookup yields CDR1 SGHRS and CDR2 YFSETQ. The CDR3 bases are TGCGCCAGCAGCTTGGATCTACCCAATGAGCAGTTCTTC. Protein: CASSLDLPNEQFF.

This chain connects TRBV27 to TRBJ2-7; the D gene could be TRBD1 or TRBD2 (5 bases each). CDR3 size: 14 residues. CDR1 and CDR2 from the germline V gene are MNHEY and SMNVEV (reference sequence). Trimming left V 3 bases short and J 1 base short, with 10 bases between. CDR3 coding DNA: TGTGCCAGCAGTTTCGGGACCGAGTCCTACGAGCAGTACTTC. This encodes CASSFGTESYEQYF.

Concerning this clone: Other DNA variants within this sample encode the same CDR3. The genes are TRBV7-2 and TRBJ2-5, with 10 bases that match TRBD2. The germline CDR1 and CDR2 sequences are SGHTA and FQGNSA. The CDR3 is 16 residues long. After removal of 1 base from V and 4 bases from J, the junction contained 6 bases not matched to a gene. Here the CDR3 reads CASSLGGLAGVETQYF. CDR3 bases: TGTGCCAGCAGCTTAGGAGGGCTAGCGGGAGTAGAGACCCAGTACTTC. Complete variable domain (other parts from reference TRBV7-2 and TRBJ2-5): GAGVSQSPSNKVTEKGKDVELRCDPISGHTALYWYRQSLGQGLEFLIYFQGNSAPDKSGLPSDRFSAERTGGSVSTLTIQRTQQEDSAVYLCASSLGGLAGVETQYFGPGTRLLVL.

The chain employs TRBV2 and TRBJ2-3, with 7 positions matching TRBD1. CDR3 size: 14 residues. The germline gives CDR1 SNHLY, CDR2 FYNNEI. V lost 9 bases to trimming and J lost 0 bases; unmatched junction nucleotides: 6. CDR3 DNA sequence: TGTGCCAGTCCCGACAGGGCTAGCACAGATACGCAGTATTTT. This codes for CASPDRASTDTQYF. The whole variable domain, remainder taken from reference TRBV2 and TRBJ2-3, is EPEVTQTPSHQVTQMGQEVILRCVPISNHLYFYWYRQILGQKVEFLVSFYNNEISEKSEIFDDQFSVERPDGSNFTLKIRSTKLEDSAMYFCASPDRASTDTQYFGPGTRLTVL.

On this clone: This sample includes further DNA sequences coding for the same CDR3. This chain links TRBV19 with TRBJ2-2, with 11 positions matching TRBD1. The V gene's germline CDR1 is LNHDA and CDR2 SQIVND (reference sequence). Germline trimming cut 3 bases from V and 3 bases from J; bases unmatched to any gene: 0. The CDR3 contains 15 residues. CDR3 in amino acids: CASSMGQGDTGELFF. DNA for the CDR3: TGTGCCAGTAGTATGGGACAGGGGGACACCGGGGAGCTGTTTTTT.

The sample holds a few counts of this clone. The chain combines TRBV28 with TRBJ1-1, with 7 nucleotides matching TRBD1. This CDR3 has 13 residues. Germline CDR1 and CDR2: MDHEN and SYDVKM. V was pared by 7 bases and J by 6 bases, with 8 bases of the junction left unmatched. CDR3 sequence (DNA): TGTGCCAGCATCAAACAGGGGAGAGCTGAAGCTTTCTTT. Translation: CASIKQGRAEAFF.

In the case of this clone: It may be a read error: a sequence one base away is much more abundant. The V call is TRBV7-9, the J call TRBJ1-2, with a possible D match to TRBD1 (5 bases). Germline CDR1 and CDR2: SEHNR and FQNEAQ (reference sequence). V was cut by 4 bases and J by 1 base, with 7 bases left in between. The CDR3 extends over 13 amino acids. The CDR3 DNA is TGTGCCAGCAGCTCCGACAGTAACTATGGCTACACCTTC. It translates to CASSSDSNYGYTF.

V gene TRBV25-1 combines with J gene TRBJ2-1, with unresolved D. Trimming stripped 2 bases from V and 7 bases from J, with 15 bases between. Germline V lookup: CDR1 MGHDK, CDR2 SYGVNS. This CDR3 is built from 15 residues. The CDR3: CASSESRSIGNEQFF. The CDR3 coding sequence is TGTGCCAGCAGTGAAAGTAGGAGTATCGGGAATGAGCAGTTCTTC.

This clone was seen once. V is TRBV28 and J is TRBJ1-2; D perhaps matches TRBD1 (5 bases). The germline V gene encodes CDR1 MDHEN and CDR2 SYDVKM. Trimming cost V 3 bases and J 4 bases, with 15 bases left between them. This CDR3 is built from 15 residues. The DNA of the CDR3 is TGTGCCAGCAGTTTTCAAGGGAAGGGACTCTATGGCTACACCTTC. Its protein product is CASSFQGKGLYGYTF.